The present TCR beta chain was sequenced within a study of shared T cell receptors in the human thymus. Germline trimming cut 2 bases from V and 5 bases from J; bases unmatched to any gene: 6. CDR1 SGHAT and CDR2 FQDESV come from the germline V gene (reference sequence). This CDR3 spans 16 amino acids. The protocol was immunoSEQ multiplex PCR, while the TCRdb copy is restricted to in-frame clones and leaves out a portion. Of about 730,000 clones listed, 75% to 90% are singletons. This sample also appeared in a second study, on human thymus T cells. As that study records: Those donating were healthy Finnish infants in corrective surgery for congenital heart defects. Resections obtained during corrective heart surgery supplied the thymus tissue. Blood and thymic repertoires both appeared biased in V and J gene usage. Related research found strongly overlapping thymic repertoires in unrelated individuals.

The receptor was derived from a girl less than two years old with a congenital heart defect. Sequenced: thymocytes. V usage is TRBV11-1 and J usage is TRBJ2-5; TRBD1 aligns across 12 bases. CDR3 amino acids: CASSLRDRGLRETQYF. For the CDR3, the DNA is TGTGCCAGCAGCTTACGGGACAGGGGGCTTCGGGAGACCCAGTACTTC.